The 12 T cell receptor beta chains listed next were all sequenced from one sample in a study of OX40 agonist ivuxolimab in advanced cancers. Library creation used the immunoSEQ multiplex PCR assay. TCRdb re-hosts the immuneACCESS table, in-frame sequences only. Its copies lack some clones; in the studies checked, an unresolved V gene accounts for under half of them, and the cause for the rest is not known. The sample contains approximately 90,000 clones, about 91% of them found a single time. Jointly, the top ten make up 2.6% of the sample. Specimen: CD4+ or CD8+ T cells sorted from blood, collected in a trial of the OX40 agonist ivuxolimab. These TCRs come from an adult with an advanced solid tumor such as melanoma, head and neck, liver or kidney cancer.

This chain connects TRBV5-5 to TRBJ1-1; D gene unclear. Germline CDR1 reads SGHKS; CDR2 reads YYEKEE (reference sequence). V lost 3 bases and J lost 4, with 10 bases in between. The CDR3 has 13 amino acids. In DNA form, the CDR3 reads TGTGCCAGCAGCTGGTCGGATGCCACTGAAGCTTTCTTT. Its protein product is CASSWSDATEAFF.

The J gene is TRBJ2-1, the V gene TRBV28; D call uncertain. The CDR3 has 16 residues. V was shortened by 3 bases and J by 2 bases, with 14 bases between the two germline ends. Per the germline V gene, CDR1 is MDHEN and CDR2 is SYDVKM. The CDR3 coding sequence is TGTGCCAGCAGTTTGTTAGACCCTAACGCCTACAATGAGCAGTTCTTC. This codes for CASSLLDPNAYNEQFF. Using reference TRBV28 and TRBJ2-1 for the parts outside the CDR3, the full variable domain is DVKVTQSSRYLVKRTGEKVFLECVQDMDHENMFWYRQDPGLGLRLIYFSYDVKMKEKGDIPEGYSVSREKKERFSLILESASTNQTSMYLCASSLLDPNAYNEQFFGPGTRLTVL.

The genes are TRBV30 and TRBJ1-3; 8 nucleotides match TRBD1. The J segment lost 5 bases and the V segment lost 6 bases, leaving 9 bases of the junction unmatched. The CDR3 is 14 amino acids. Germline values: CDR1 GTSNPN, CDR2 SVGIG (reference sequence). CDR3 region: CACNPGQGRNTIYF. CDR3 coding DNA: TGTGCCTGCAATCCAGGACAGGGTAGAAACACCATATATTTT.

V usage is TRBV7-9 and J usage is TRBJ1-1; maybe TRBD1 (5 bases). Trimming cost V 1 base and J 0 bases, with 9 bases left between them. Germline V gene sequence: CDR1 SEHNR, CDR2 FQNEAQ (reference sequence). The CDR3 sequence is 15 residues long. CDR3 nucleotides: TGTGCCAGCAGCTTAGGAGGGACGGTGAACACTGAAGCTTTCTTT. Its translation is CASSLGGTVNTEAFF.

As DNA, the CDR3 is TGCGCCAGCAGCGTCCGGACAGGGGGCCACGAGCAGTACTTC. Translation gives CASSVRTGGHEQYF. This chain connects TRBV5-1 to TRBJ2-7; 11 bases agree with TRBD1. CDR3 size: 14 residues. Germline CDR1 SGHRS, CDR2 YFSETQ. V gave up 4 bases and J gave up 5 bases; unmatched junction bases: 5.

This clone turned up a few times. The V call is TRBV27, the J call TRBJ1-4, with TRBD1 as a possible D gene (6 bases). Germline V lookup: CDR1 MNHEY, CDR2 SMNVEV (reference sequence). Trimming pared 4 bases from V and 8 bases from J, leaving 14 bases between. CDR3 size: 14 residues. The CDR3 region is CASSSRGAGEKLFF. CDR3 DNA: TGTGCCAGCAGTTCCCGGGGGGCTGGGGAAAAACTGTTTTTT.

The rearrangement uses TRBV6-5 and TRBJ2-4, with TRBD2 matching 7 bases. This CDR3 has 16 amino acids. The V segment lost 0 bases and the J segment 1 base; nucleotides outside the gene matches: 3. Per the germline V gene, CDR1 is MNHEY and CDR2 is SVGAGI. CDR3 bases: TGTGCCAGCAGTTACTCTGCTAGCGGCGCCAAAAACATTCAGTACTTC. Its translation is CASSYSASGAKNIQYF.

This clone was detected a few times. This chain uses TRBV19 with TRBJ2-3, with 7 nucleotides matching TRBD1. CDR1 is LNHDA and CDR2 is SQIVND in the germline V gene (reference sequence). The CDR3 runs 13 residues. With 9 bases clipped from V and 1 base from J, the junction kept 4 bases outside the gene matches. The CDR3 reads CASSTGGTDTQYF. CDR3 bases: TGTGCCAGCTCAACAGGGGGCACAGATACGCAGTATTTT.

In DNA form, the CDR3 reads TGTGCCAGCAGTTGGAGCGACGAGCAGTACTTC. This encodes CASSWSDEQYF. J is TRBJ2-7 and V is TRBV28; no definite D call. CDR1 MDHEN and CDR2 SYDVKM come from the germline V gene. The CDR3 length is 11 residues. With 4 bases removed from V and 5 bases from J, the gap between germline ends came to 6 bases.

CDR3 coding DNA: TGTGCCAGCAGCCCCGGCGTCTCCTACGAGCAGTACTTC. Translation: CASSPGVSYEQYF. J is TRBJ2-7 and V is TRBV7-9; D is unresolved. The V end was cut by 5 bases, the J end by 0 bases, with 8 bases between. The CDR3 runs to 13 residues. Germline CDR1 and CDR2: SEHNR and FQNEAQ (reference sequence). Supplemented by reference TRBV7-9 and TRBJ2-7, the full variable domain reads DTGVSQNPRHKITKRGQNVTFRCDPISEHNRLYWYRQTLGQGPEFLTYFQNEAQLEKSRLLSDRFSAERPKGSFSTLEIQRTEQGDSAMYLCASSPGVSYEQYFGPGTRLTVT.

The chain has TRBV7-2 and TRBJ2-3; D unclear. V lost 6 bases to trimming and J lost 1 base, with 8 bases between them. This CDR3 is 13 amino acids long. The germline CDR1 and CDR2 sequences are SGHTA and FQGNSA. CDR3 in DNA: TGTGCCAGCAGGATGACGGGCACAGATACGCAGTATTTT. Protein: CASRMTGTDTQYF.

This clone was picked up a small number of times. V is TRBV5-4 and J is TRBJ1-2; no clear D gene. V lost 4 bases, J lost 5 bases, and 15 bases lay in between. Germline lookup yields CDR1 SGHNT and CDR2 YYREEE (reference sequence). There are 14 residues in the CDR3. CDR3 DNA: TGTGCCAGCAGCGTCGGGGAAGGAGGTTATGGCTACACCTTC. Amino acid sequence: CASSVGEGGYGYTF.